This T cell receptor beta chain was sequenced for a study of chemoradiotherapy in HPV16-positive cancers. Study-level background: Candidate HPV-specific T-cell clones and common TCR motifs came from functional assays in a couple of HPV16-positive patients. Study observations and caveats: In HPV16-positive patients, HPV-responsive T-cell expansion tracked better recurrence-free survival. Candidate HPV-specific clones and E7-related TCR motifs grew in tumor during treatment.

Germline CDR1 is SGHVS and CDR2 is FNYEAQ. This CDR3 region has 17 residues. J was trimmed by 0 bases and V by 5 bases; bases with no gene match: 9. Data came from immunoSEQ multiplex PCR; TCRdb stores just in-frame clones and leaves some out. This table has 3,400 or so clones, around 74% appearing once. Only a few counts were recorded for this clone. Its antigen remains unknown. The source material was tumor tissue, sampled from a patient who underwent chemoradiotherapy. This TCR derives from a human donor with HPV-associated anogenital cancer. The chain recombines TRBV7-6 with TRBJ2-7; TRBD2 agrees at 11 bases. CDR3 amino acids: CASSPRWLAGGSYEQYF. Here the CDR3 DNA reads TGTGCCAGCAGCCCAAGGTGGCTAGCGGGAGGCTCCTACGAGCAGTACTTC.